This entry features one T cell receptor (beta chain) sequence. Antigen specificity is unknown. This record belongs to a study of T cell responses to AZD1222 COVID-19 vaccine. V lost 3 bases, J lost 6 bases, and 13 bases lay in between. Germline values: CDR1 MNHEY, CDR2 SVGEGT. CDR3 length: 14 residues. Study-level results: Researchers report vaccine-associated CD4 TCRs spanning spike, with dominance at 160-218 and 743-854. Seropositivity was recorded at baseline in only a handful of AZD1222 recipients.

Sequencing used immunoSEQ multiplex PCR; TCRdb keeps in-frame clones, though not all of them. The repertoire holds over 60,000 clones, around 89% seen once, with roughly 5% in the top ten. The source is an adult who received the MenACWY meningococcal vaccine as a control. The J gene is TRBJ2-3, the V gene TRBV6-2 or TRBV6-3, with TRBD2 as a possible D gene (6 bases). The sequencing here drew on peripheral blood, taken 28 days after the second dose of the MenACWY control vaccine. Here the CDR3 DNA reads TGTGCCAGCAGTTATTGGCGGGAAGGGGATACGCAGTATTTT. Protein sequence: CASSYWREGDTQYF.